This TCR beta chain derives from a study of CD8 T cells in Susac syndrome. RNA in amounts of about 0.5 to 1 ug was reverse transcribed with random hexamers. TCRdb fed the immunoSEQ multiplex PCR reads into MiXCR, producing one record per CDR3 protein. Here the sample spans under 200,000 distinct CDR3 sequences, around 94% being singletons. This receptor was obtained from a human donor with Susac syndrome. The sample comprised CD4+ T cells from PBMCs.

The CDR3 spells CASSQGTREDEKLFF. DNA for the CDR3: TGTGCCAGCAGCCAAGGGACCCGGGAGGATGAAAAACTGTTTTTT. The genes are TRBV4-2 and TRBJ1-4; D gene ambiguous. Trimming cost V 1 base and J 6 bases, with 12 bases left between them. Germline V lookup: CDR1 LGHNA, CDR2 YNFKEQ. There are 15 residues in the CDR3.